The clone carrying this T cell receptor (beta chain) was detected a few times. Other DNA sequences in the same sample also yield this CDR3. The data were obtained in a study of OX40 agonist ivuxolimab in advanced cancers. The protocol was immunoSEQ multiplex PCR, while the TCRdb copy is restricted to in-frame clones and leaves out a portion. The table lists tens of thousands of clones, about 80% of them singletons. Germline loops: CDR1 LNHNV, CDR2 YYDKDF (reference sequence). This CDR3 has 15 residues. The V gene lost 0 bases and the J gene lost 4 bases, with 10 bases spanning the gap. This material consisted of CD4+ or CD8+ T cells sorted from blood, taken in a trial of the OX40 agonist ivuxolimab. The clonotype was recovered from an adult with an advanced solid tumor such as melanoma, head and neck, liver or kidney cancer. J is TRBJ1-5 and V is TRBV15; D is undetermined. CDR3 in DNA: TGTGCCACCAGCAGAGATAAGGGCCTTAATCAGCCCCAGCATTTT. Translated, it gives CATSRDKGLNQPQHF. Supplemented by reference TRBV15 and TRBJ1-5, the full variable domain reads DAMVIQNPRYQVTQFGKPVTLSCSQTLNHNVMYWYQQKSSQAPKLLFHYYDKDFNNEADTPDNFQSRRPNTSFCFLDIRSPGLGDTAMYLCATSRDKGLNQPQHFGDGTRLSIL.